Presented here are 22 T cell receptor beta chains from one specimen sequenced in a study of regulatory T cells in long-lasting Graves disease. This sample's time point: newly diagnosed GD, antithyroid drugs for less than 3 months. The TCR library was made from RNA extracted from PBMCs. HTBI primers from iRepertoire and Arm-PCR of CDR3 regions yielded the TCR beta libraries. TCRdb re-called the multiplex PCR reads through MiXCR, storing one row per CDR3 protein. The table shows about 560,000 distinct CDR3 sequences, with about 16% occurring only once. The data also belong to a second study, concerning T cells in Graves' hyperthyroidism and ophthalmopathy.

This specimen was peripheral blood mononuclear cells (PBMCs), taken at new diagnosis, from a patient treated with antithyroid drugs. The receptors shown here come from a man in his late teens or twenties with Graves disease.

CDR3 coding DNA: TGCGCCAGCAGCTTTGGGGCGAACGGGGAGCTGTTTTTT. Encoded protein: CASSFGANGELFF. The rearrangement joins TRBV5-1 to TRBJ2-2; possible D gene TRBD1, 5 bases. V was pared by 2 bases and J by 7 bases, with 9 bases between. The germline CDR1 and CDR2 sequences are SGHRS and YFSETQ. The CDR3 contains 13 residues. Full variable domain (remainder filled in from reference TRBV5-1 and TRBJ2-2): KAGVTQTPRYLIKTRGQQVTLSCSPISGHRSVSWYQQTPGQGLQFLFEYFSETQRNKGNFPGRFSGRQFSNSRSEMNVSTLELGDSALYLCASSFGANGELFFGEGSRLTVL.

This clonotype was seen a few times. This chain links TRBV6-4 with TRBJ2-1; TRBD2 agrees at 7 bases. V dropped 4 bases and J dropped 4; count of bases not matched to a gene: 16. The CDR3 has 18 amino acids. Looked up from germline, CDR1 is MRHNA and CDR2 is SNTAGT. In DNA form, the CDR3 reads TGTGCCAGCAGTGTAGATCATACTAGCGTGCTACGTTACAATGAGCAGTTCTTC. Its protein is CASSVDHTSVLRYNEQFF.

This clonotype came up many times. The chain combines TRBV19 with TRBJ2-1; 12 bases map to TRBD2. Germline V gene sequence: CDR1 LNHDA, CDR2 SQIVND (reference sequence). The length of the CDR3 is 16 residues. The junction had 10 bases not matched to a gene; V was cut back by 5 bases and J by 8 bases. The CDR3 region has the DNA TGTGCCAGTAGTGGCAGACTAGCGGGAGTGAAGGATGAGCAGTTCTTC. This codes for CASSGRLAGVKDEQFF.

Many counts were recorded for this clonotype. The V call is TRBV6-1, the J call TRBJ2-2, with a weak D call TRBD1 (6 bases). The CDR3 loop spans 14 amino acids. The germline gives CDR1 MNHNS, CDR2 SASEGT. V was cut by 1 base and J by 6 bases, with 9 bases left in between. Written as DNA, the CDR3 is TGTGCCAGCAGTGAAGGCACAGGGTCCGGGGAGCTGTTTTTT. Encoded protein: CASSEGTGSGELFF.

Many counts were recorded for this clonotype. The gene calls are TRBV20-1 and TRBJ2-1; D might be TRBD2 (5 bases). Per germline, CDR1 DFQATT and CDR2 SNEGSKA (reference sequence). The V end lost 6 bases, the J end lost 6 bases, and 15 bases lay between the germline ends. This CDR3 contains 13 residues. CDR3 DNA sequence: TGCAGTGCCTGGAGCGGCTGGGCCAATGAGCAGTTCTTC. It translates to CSAWSGWANEQFF.

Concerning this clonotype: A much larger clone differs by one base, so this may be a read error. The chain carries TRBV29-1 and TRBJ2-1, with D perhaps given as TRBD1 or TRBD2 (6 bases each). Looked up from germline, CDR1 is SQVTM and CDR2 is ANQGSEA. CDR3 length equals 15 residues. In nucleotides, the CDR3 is TGCAGCGTGGAAGGGCGGAGGGGGATTCGAGATAAGCAGTTCTTC. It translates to CSVEGRRGIRDKQFF.

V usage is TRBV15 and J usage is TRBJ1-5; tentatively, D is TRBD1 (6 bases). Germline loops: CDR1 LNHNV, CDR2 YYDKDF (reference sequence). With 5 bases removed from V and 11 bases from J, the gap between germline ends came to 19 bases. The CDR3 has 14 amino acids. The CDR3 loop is CATSEGHSQVTQHF. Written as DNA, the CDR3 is TGTGCCACCAGCGAGGGACATTCCCAGGTGACCCAGCATTTT.

CDR3 sequence: CASRQTQGGNNEKLFF. For the CDR3, the DNA is TGTGCCAGCAGACAAACCCAGGGGGGAAATAATGAAAAACTGTTTTTT. The V call is TRBV6-4, the J call TRBJ1-4, with 7 bases lining up with TRBD1. The CDR3 runs 16 residues. Trimming removed 6 bases from V and 4 bases from J; junction bases left unmatched: 11. CDR1 MRHNA and CDR2 SNTAGT come from the germline V gene.

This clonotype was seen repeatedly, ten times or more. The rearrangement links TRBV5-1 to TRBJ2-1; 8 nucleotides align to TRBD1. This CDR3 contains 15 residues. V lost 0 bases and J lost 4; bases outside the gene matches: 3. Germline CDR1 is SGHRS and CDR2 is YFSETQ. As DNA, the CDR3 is TGCGCCAGCAGCTTGGTTCGGGACAGGTACAATGAGCAGTTCTTC. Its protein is CASSLVRDRYNEQFF. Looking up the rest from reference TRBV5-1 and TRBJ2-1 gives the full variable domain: KAGVTQTPRYLIKTRGQQVTLSCSPISGHRSVSWYQQTPGQGLQFLFEYFSETQRNKGNFPGRFSGRQFSNSRSEMNVSTLELGDSALYLCASSLVRDRYNEQFFGPGTRLTVL.

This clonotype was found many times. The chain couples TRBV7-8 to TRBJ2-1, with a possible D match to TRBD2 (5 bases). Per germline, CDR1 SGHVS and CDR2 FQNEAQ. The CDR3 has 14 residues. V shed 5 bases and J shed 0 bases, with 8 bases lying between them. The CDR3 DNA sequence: TGTGCCAGCAGCCCAGAGGGCTCCTACAATGAGCAGTTCTTC. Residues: CASSPEGSYNEQFF.

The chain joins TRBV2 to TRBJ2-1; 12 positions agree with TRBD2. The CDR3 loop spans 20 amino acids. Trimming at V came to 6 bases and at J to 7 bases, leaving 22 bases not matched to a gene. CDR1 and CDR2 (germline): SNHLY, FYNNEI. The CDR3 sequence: CASRKYGVRRTSGMGNEQFF. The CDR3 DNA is TGTGCCAGCAGAAAATACGGGGTACGTCGGACTAGCGGGATGGGGAATGAGCAGTTCTTC.

The CDR3, as DNA: TGTGCCAGCAGCCCTCGGTGGGGGCGCGATACTGAAGCTTTCTTT. This codes for CASSPRWGRDTEAFF. The rearrangement joins TRBV5-5 to TRBJ1-1, with D perhaps matching TRBD1 (6 bases). The V gene lost 4 bases and the J gene lost 5 bases, with 18 bases spanning the gap. CDR1 is SGHKS and CDR2 is YYEKEE in the germline V gene (reference sequence). CDR3 length: 15 amino acids.

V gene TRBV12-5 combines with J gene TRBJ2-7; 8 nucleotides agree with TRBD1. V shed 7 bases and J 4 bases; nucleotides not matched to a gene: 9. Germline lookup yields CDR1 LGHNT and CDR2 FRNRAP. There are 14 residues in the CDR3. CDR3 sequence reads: CASATDRGHYEQYF. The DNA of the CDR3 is TGTGCTAGTGCCACAGACAGGGGACATTACGAGCAGTACTTC.

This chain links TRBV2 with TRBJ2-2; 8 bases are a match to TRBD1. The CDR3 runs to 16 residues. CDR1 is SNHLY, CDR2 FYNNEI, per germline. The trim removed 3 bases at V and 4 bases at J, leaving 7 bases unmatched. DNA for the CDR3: TGTGCCAGCAGTGACTCGGGACAGGTGCTCACCGGGGAGCTGTTTTTT. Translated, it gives CASSDSGQVLTGELFF.

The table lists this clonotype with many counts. The CDR3 nucleotides read TGTGCCAGCAGTGTCCCGGGACGCCCTACCTACGAGCAGTACTTC. Amino acid sequence: CASSVPGRPTYEQYF. The V call is TRBV6-1, the J call TRBJ2-7; possibly TRBD1 or TRBD2 for D (5 bases each). Germline assignment: CDR1 MNHNS and CDR2 SASEGT. The length of the CDR3 is 15 residues. V was pared by 4 bases and J by 2 bases, with 15 bases between.

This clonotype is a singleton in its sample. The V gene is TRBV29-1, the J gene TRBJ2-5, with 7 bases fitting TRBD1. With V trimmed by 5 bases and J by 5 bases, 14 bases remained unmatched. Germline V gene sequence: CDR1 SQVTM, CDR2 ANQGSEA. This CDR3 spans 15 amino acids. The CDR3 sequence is CSVRSRTGAYETQYF. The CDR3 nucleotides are TGCAGCGTTAGAAGTCGAACAGGGGCGTATGAGACCCAGTACTTC.

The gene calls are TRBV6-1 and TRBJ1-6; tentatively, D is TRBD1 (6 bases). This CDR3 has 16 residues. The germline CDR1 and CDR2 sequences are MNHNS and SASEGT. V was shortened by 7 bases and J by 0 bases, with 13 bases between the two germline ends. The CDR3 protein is CASTRGGSSYNSPLHF. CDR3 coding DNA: TGTGCCAGCACCAGGGGCGGAAGCTCCTATAATTCACCCCTCCACTTT.

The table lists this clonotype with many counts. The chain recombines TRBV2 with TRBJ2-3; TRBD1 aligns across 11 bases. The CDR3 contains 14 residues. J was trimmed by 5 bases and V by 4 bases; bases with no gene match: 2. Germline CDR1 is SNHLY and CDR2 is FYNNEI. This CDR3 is CASSGTGGRDTQYF. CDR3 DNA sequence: TGTGCCAGCAGTGGGACAGGGGGCAGAGATACGCAGTATTTT. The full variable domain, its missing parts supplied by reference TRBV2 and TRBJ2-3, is EPEVTQTPSHQVTQMGQEVILRCVPISNHLYFYWYRQILGQKVEFLVSFYNNEISEKSEIFDDQFSVERPDGSNFTLKIRSTKLEDSAMYFCASSGTGGRDTQYFGPGTRLTVL.

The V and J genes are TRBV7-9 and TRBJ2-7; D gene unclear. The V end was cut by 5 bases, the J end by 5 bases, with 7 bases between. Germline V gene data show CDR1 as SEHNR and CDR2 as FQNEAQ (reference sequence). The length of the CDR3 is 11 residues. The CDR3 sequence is CASSIADEQYF. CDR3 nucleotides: TGTGCCAGCAGCATCGCTGACGAGCAGTACTTC.

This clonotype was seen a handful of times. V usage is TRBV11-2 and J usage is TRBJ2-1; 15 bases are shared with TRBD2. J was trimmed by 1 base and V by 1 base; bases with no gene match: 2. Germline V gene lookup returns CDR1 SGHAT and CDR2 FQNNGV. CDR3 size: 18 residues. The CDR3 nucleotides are TGTGCCAGCAGCTTAGGGACTAGCGGGAGGGGATCCTACAATGAGCAGTTCTTC. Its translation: CASSLGTSGRGSYNEQFF.

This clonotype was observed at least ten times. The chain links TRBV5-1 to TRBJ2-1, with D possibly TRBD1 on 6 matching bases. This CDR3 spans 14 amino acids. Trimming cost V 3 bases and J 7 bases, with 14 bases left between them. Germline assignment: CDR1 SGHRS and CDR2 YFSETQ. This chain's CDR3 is CASSWGQGRNEQFF. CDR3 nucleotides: TGCGCCAGCAGCTGGGGGCAGGGGCGAAATGAGCAGTTCTTC.

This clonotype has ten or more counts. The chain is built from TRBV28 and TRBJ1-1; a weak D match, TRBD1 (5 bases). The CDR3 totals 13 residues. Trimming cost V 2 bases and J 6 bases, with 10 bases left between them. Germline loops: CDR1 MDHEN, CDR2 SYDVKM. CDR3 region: CASSLPGHPEAFF. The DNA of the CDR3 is TGTGCCAGCAGTTTACCGGGGCACCCTGAAGCTTTCTTT.